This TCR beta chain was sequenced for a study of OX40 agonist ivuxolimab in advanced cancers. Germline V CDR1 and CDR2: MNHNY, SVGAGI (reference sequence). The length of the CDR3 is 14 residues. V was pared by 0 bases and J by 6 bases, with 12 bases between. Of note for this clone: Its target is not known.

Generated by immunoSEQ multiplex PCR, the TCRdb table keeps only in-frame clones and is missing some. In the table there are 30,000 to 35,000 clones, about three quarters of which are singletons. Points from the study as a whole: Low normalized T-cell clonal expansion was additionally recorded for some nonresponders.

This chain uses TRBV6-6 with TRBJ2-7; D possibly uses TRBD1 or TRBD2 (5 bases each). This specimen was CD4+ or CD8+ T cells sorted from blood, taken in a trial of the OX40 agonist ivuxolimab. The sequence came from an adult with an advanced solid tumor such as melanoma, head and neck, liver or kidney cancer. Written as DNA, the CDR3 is TGTGCCAGCAGTTACTCCCGGGGAAGGGGCGAGCAGTACTTC. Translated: CASSYSRGRGEQYF.